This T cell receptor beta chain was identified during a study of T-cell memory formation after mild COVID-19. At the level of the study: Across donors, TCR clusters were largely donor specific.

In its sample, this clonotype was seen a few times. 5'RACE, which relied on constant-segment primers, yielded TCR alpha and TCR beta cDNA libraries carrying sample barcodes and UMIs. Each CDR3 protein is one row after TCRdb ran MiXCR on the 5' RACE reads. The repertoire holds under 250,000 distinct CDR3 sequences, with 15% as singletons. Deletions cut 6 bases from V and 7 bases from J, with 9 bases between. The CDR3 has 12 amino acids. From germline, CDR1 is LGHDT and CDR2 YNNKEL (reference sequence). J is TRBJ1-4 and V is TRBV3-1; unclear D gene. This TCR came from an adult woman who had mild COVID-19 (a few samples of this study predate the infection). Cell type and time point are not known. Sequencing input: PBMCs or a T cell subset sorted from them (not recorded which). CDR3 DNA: TGTGCCAGCAGATCCTTAAGTGAAAAACTGTTTTTT. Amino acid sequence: CASRSLSEKLFF.